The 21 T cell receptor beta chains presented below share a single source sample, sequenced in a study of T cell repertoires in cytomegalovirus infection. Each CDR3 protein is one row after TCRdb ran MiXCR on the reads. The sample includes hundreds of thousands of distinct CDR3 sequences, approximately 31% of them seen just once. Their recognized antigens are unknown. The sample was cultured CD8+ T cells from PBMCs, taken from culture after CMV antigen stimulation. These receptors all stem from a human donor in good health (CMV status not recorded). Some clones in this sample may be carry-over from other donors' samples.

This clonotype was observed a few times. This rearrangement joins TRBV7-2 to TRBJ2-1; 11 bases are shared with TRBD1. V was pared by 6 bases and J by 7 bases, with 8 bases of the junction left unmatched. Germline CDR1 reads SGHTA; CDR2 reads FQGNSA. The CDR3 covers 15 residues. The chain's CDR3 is CASRPGQGARNEQFF. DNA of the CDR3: TGTGCCAGCAGGCCAGGACAGGGGGCGCGGAATGAGCAGTTCTTC.

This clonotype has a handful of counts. The CDR3 loop is CASSADRLNTEAFF. The CDR3 region has the DNA TGTGCCAGCAGTGCCGACAGGTTGAACACTGAAGCTTTCTTT. This chain joins TRBV27 and TRBJ1-1; a possible D gene is TRBD1 (6 bases). This CDR3 contains 14 residues. The V gene's germline CDR1 is MNHEY and CDR2 SMNVEV (reference sequence). With 5 bases removed from V and 0 bases from J, the gap between germline ends came to 10 bases.

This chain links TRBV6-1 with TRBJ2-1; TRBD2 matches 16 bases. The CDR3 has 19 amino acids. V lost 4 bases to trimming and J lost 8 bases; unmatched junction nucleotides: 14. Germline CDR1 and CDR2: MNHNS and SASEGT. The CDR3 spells CASSVWGTSGGAPQDEQFF. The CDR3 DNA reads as TGTGCCAGCAGTGTCTGGGGGACTAGCGGGGGGGCCCCACAGGATGAGCAGTTCTTC.

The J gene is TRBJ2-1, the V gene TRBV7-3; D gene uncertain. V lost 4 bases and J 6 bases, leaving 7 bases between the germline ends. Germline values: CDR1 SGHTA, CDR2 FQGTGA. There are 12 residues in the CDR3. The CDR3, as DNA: TGTGCCAGCAGCTCTGCCCCCAATGAGCAGTTCTTC. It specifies CASSSAPNEQFF. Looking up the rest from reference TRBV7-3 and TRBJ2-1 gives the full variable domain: GAGVSQTPSNKVTEKGKYVELRCDPISGHTALYWYRQSLGQGPEFLIYFQGTGAADDSGLPNDRFFAVRPEGSVSTLKIQRTERGDSAVYLCASSSAPNEQFFGPGTRLTVL.

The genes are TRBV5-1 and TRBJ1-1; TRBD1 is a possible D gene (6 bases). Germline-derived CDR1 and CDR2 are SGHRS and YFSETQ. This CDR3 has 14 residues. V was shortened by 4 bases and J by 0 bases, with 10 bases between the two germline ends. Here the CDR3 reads CASSPGHMNTEAFF. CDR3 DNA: TGCGCCAGCAGCCCGGGACATATGAACACTGAAGCTTTCTTT. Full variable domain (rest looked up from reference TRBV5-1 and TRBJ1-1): KAGVTQTPRYLIKTRGQQVTLSCSPISGHRSVSWYQQTPGQGLQFLFEYFSETQRNKGNFPGRFSGRQFSNSRSEMNVSTLELGDSALYLCASSPGHMNTEAFFGQGTRLTVV.

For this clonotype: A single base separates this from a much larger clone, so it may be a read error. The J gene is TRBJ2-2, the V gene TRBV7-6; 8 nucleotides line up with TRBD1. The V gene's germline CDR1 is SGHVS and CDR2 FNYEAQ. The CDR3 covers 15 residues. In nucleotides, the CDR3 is TGTGCCAGCAGCCGCAGGGGGCCGAACACCAGGGAGCTGTTTTTT. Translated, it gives CASSRRGPNTRELFF.

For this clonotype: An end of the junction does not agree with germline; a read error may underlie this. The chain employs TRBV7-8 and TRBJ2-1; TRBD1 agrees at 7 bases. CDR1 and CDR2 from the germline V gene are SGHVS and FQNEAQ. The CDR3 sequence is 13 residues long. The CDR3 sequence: CANSPGQYHELFF. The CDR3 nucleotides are TGTGCCAACAGTCCGGGACAGTACCATGAGCTGTTCTTC.

The CDR3 loop reads CASSQDPAGLYLDYGYTF. The CDR3, as DNA: TGCGCCAGCAGCCAAGATCCTGCGGGACTTTACTTGGACTATGGCTACACCTTC. J is TRBJ1-2 and V is TRBV4-3, with D possibly matching TRBD1 (5 bases). Deletions cut 0 bases from V and 3 bases from J, with 20 bases between. Germline V gives CDR1 LGHNA, CDR2 YSLEER. CDR3 size: 18 residues.

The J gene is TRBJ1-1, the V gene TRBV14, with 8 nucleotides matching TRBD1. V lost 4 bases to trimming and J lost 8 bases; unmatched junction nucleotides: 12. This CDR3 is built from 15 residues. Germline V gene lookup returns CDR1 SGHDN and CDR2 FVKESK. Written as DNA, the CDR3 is TGTGCCAGCAGCCCCCATGGGACAGGCAGAGGGGAAGCTTTCTTT. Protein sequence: CASSPHGTGRGEAFF.

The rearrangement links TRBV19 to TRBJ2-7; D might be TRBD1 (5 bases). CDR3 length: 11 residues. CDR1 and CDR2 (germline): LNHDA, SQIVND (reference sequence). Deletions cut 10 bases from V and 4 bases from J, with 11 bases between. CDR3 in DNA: TGTGCCACCGACGACAGATACGAGCAGTACTTC. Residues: CATDDRYEQYF.

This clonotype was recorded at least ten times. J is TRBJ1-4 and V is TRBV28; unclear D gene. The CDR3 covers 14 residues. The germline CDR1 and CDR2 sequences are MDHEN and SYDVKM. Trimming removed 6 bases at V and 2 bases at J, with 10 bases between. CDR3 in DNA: TGTGCCAGCAGACTCCCGGGTACTAATGAAAAACTGTTTTTT. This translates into CASRLPGTNEKLFF. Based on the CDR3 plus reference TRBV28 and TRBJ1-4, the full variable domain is DVKVTQSSRYLVKRTGEKVFLECVQDMDHENMFWYRQDPGLGLRLIYFSYDVKMKEKGDIPEGYSVSREKKERFSLILESASTNQTSMYLCASRLPGTNEKLFFGSGTQLSVL.

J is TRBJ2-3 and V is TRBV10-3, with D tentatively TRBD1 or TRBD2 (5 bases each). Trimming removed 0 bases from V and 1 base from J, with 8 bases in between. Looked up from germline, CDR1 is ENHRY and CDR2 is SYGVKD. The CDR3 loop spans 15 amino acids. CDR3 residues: CAISESGGGTDTQYF. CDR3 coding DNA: TGTGCCATCAGTGAGTCTGGGGGAGGCACAGATACGCAGTATTTT.

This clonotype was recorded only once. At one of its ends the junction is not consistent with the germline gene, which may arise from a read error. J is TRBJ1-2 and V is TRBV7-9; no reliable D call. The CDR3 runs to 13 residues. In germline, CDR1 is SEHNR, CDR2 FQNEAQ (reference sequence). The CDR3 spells CVSSKATNYGYTF. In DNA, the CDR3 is TGTGTCAGCAGCAAGGCGACTAACTATGGCTACACCTTC.

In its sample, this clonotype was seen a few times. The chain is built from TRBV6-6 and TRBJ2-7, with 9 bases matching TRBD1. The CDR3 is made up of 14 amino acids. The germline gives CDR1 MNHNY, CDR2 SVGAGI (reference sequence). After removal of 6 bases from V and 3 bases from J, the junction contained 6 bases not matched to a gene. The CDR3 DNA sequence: TGTGCCAGCAGAGACGACAGGGGGTACTACGAGCAGTACTTC. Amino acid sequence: CASRDDRGYYEQYF.

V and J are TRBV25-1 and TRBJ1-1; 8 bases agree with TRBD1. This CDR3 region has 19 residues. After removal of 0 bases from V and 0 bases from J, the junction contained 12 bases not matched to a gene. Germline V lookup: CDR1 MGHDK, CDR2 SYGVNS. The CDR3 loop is CASSEYFPGTGVLNTEAFF. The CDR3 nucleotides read TGTGCCAGCAGTGAATATTTTCCCGGGACAGGAGTGCTGAACACTGAAGCTTTCTTT.

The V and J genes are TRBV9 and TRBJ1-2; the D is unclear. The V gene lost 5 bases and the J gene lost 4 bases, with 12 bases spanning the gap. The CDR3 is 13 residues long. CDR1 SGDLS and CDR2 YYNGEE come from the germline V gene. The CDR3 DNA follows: TGTGCCAGCAGGAGTGGGCAACCCTATGGCTACACCTTC. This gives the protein CASRSGQPYGYTF.

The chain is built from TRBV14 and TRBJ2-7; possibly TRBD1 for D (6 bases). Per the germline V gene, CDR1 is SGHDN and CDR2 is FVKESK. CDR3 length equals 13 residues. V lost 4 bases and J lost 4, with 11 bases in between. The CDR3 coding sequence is TGTGCCAGCAGCCCTTGGGACACTTACGAGCAGTACTTC. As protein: CASSPWDTYEQYF.

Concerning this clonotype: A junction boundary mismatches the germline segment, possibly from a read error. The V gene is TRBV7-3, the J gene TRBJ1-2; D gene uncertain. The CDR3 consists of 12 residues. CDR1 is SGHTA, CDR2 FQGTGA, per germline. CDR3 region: CVSGVGREGYTF. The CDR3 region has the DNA TGTGTCAGCGGCGTAGGTAGAGAGGGCTACACCTTC.

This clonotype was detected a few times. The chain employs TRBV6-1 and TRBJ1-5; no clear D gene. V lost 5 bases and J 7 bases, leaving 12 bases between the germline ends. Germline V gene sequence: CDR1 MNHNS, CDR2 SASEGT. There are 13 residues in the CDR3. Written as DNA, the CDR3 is TGTGCCAGCAGTTCGAACGTCGGCCAGCCCCAGCATTTT. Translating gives CASSSNVGQPQHF.

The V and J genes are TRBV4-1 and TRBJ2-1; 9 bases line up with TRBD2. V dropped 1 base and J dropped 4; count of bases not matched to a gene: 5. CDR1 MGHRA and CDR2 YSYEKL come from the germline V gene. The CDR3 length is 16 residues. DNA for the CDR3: TGCGCCAGCAGCCAAGTAGCGGGGGAGACTTACAATGAGCAGTTCTTC. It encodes CASSQVAGETYNEQFF.

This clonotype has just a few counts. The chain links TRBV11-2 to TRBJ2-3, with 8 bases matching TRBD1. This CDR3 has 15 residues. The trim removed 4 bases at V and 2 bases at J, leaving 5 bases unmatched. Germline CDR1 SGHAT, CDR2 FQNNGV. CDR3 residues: CASSSQDRDTDTQYF. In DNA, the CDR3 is TGTGCCAGCAGCTCCCAGGACAGGGACACAGATACGCAGTATTTT.